The T cell receptor beta chain described here comes from a study of T cell responses to AZD1222 COVID-19 vaccine (dated by TCRdb to the early 2020s). Broadly, across the study: TCR sequencing was performed for approximately 240 trial participants, of whom about 200 were given two doses of AZD1222 and some 25 were given two doses of MenACWY control vaccine. Trial participants were enrolled by age into subgroups of 18-55, 56-69 and 70-plus years, and about 150, 27 and 61 TCR-sequenced participants, respectively, were included in these subgroups. Paper-wide results and their limitations: The 56-69-year group was small, and its depth increase did not reach significance, likely because of low power. No day 14 peak-response samples were available, so repertoires were characterized only after the peak T cell response. Conclusions about previously exposed vaccinees were limited because only six AZD1222 recipients were SARS-CoV-2 seropositive at baseline. Reportedly, almost half of the unique spike-specific TCRs recognized epitopes lying outside the regions that are mutated in the B.1.351 and B.1.1.7 variants. CD4 TCRs associated with the vaccine covered the entire spike protein, and the dominant responses were in regions 160-218 and 743-854. Spike-specific TCR breadth and depth rose significantly after two AZD1222 doses compared with day 0 and with MenACWY recipients. Participants were mostly white British, with more females than males. The authors suggested clonal diversity may have been underestimated.

Per the publication, the time point label means: about 28 days (+/-7) after the second vaccine dose. AZD1222 recipients given second doses at about 4 weeks or at about 12 weeks were pooled, since spike-specific TCR depth and breadth were not found to differ between the two schedules. Samples from vaccinated people were obtained from the UK trials COV001 and COV002, which included a single-blind randomized controlled phase 2/3 trial of AZD1222 (ChAdOx1 nCoV-19) in healthy adults. For TCRbeta chain sequencing, PBMC samples were collected from trial participants at day 0 and at day 28 after the second dose. With regard to this clone: Its recognized antigen is unknown. No quality values exist for individual bases; no much larger clone is one base distant.

Germline trimming: 8 bases from V, 2 bases from J; junction bases outside gene matches: 5. Taken from cysteine to phenylalanine, the CDR3 has 13 residues. Only CDR3 DNA remains: 39 bases, in frame from the first base. The germline V gene (reference sequence) gives CDR1 as GTSNPN and CDR2 as SVGIG. The CDR3 regions of human TCRbeta chains were subjected to immunosequencing. Per the source publication's procedure: TCRs in the repertoires were compared against a reference library of SARS-CoV-2-specific TCRs that had been generated with the MIRA antigen-specificity platform. Breadth meant the fraction of unique TCRs that were SARS-CoV-2-associated, whereas depth meant the fraction of total T cells that were SARS-CoV-2-associated. Using the MIRA data, every spike-specific TCR was mapped to the spike region that the TCR reacted to and assigned to either a CD4 or a CD8 class. Log10-transformed breadth and depth values were compared by one-way ANOVA with Sidak's multiple comparisons tests. Here the immuneACCESS table is served through TCRdb, limited to in-frame sequences with V and J called. Missing clones are a known gap in these copies; in checked studies unresolved V genes cover under half, and the rest lacks a known reason. That table is the source of V, J and clone size, and D and trimming were worked out from the DNA. The sample records 150,000 to 250,000 clones, roughly 92% of which are singletons. Together, the top ten hold more than 0.8% of the sample.

The sequence came from an adult who received the AZD1222 COVID-19 vaccine. Sequenced here: peripheral blood, sampled 28 days after the second AZD1222 dose. Recombination joined TRBV30 with TRBJ2-3, with TRBD1 matching 9 junction bases. CDR3 loop: CARGTGPTDTQYF. In nucleotides, the sequence is TGTGCCAGGGGGACAGGGCCCACAGATACGCAGTATTTT.